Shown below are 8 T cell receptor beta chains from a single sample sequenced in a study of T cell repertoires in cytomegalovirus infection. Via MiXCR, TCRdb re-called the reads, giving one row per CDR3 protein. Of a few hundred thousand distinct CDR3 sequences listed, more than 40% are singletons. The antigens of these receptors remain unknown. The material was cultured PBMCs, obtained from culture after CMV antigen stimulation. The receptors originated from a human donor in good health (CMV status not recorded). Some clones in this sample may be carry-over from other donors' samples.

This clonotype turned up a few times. The CDR3 protein is CASSLTGLNNQPQHF. CDR3 sequence (DNA): TGTGCCAGCAGCTTAACGGGACTGAACAATCAGCCCCAGCATTTT. J is TRBJ1-5 and V is TRBV7-2; a possible D gene is TRBD1 (5 bases). Germline V CDR1 and CDR2: SGHTA, FQGNSA. The CDR3 loop spans 15 amino acids. V lost 2 bases and J lost 3, with 11 bases in between.

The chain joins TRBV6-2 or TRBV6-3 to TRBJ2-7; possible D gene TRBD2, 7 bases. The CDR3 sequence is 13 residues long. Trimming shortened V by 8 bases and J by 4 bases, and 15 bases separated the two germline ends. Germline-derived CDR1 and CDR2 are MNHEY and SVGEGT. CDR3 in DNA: TGTGCCAGCCGAGGGGGGGCACAGTACGAGCAGTACTTC. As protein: CASRGGAQYEQYF.

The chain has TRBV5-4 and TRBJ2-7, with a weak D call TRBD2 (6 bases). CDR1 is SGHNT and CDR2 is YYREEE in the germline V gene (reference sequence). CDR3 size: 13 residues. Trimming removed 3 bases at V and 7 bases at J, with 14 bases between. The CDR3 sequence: CASSWMEAGEQYF. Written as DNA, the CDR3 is TGTGCCAGCAGCTGGATGGAGGCGGGGGAGCAGTACTTC. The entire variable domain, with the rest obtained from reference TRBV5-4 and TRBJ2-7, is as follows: ETGVTQSPTHLIKTRGQQVTLRCSSQSGHNTVSWYQQALGQGPQFIFQYYREEENGRGNFPPRFSGLQFPNYSSELNVNALELDDSALYLCASSWMEAGEQYFGPGTRLTVT.

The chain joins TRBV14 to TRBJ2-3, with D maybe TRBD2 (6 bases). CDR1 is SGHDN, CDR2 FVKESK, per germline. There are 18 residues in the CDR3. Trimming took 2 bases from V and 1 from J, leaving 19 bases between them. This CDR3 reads CASSQWGRGVLRTDTQYF. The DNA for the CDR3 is TGTGCCAGCAGCCAATGGGGACGCGGGGTTCTTCGCACAGATACGCAGTATTTT.

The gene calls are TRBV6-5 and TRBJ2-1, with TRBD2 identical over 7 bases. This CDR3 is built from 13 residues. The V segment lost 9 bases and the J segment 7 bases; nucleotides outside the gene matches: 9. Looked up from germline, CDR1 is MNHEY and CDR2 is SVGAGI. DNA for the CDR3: TGTGCCAGTTCTAGCGGAACTAGGAATGAGCAGTTCTTC. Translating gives CASSSGTRNEQFF.

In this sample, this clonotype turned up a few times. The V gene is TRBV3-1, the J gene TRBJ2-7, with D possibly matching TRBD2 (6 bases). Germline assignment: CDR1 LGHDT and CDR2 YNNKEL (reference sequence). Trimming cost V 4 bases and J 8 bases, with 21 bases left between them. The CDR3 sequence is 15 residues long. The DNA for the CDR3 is TGTGCCAGCAGCCCGGACTGGCCGCCGGGGAGGAAGCAGTACTTC. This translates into CASSPDWPPGRKQYF.

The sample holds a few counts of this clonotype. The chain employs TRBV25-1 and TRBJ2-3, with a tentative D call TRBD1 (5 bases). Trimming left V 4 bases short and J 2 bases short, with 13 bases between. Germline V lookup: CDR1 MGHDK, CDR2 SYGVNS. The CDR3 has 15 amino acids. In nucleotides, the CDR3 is TGTGCCAGCAGTGCCCTAAGGGGAACCACAGATACGCAGTATTTT. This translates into CASSALRGTTDTQYF.

In DNA, the CDR3 is TGTGCCAGCAGTGACAGGGCCCCAACTTATGGCTACACCTTC. Its translation: CASSDRAPTYGYTF. The chain combines TRBV6-6 with TRBJ1-2; 7 bases are shared with TRBD1. From germline, CDR1 is MNHNY and CDR2 SVGAGI (reference sequence). V gave up 5 bases and J gave up 5 bases; unmatched junction bases: 8. The CDR3 is 14 residues long.